Sequencing of this T cell receptor (beta chain) was carried out in a study of T cell responses to AZD1222 COVID-19 vaccine. Method: immunoSEQ multiplex PCR; TCRdb's copy keeps in-frame clones and lacks some. The table has around 100,000 clones, 85% to 95% seen once; the top ten hold more than 1.5%. Study-wide results and caveats: Sampling that yielded the repertoires occurred only after the peak T cell response. Elevations in Spike-specific TCR breadth and depth followed administration of two AZD1222 doses.

Worth noting for this clone: Its antigen is undetermined.

This CDR3 comprises 14 residues. Trimming removed 5 bases at V and 8 bases at J, with 18 bases between. Germline CDR1 MDHEN, CDR2 SYDVKM. Sample: peripheral blood, taken on day 0 of AZD1222 vaccination. The sequence came from an adult in good health. The chain links TRBV28 to TRBJ1-2, with D perhaps TRBD1 (5 bases). The CDR3 DNA is TGTGCCAGCAGTGTCGGAGGGGAGGAGAGAGGCTACACCTTC. Encoded protein: CASSVGGEERGYTF.